The clone carrying this T cell receptor (beta chain) was seen repeatedly, ten times or more. Antigen unknown. CDR1 is SGHTA and CDR2 is FQGNSA in the germline V gene. The CDR3 runs to 15 residues. V was pared by 1 base and J by 4 bases, with 5 bases of the junction left unmatched. The sample belongs to a study of T-cell reconstitution after alpha-beta-depleted transplantation in children. Study-wide results and caveats: Recipient T cells and thymic progenitors that survived were the source of the high TCRbeta diversity seen at day 60 in some patients. The origin of alpha-beta T cells about two months after transplant was reportedly several hundred expanded graft clones. At the one-year point after transplant, T-cell counts and TCRbeta diversity were found to come mostly from T cells that had been newly produced.

Using unique molecular identifiers, the investigators prepared the TCRbeta library. MiXCR, run by TCRdb on the PCR reads, gives a single entry per CDR3 protein. The table records some 76,000 distinct CDR3 sequences, approximately 11% of them present only once. This receptor was obtained from a boy aged 10-17 years with acute myeloid leukemia, due to receive a stem cell transplant. The genes are TRBV7-2 and TRBJ1-1; 8 bases are shared with TRBD1. This sample comprised PBMCs, obtained before TCRalphabeta/CD19-depleted stem cell transplant. The CDR3, as DNA: TGTGCCAGCAGCTTAGTCAGGGGGCGGGTCACTGAAGCTTTCTTT. It is translated as CASSLVRGRVTEAFF.